This TCR beta chain was captured in a study of neurological immune-mediated disorders. From 2 million PBMCs stored at -80 C, the unsorted libraries were generated. Synthesis of cDNA was performed by 5'RACE using 10-nucleotide random UMIs. Via MiXCR, TCRdb re-called the 5' RACE reads, giving one row per CDR3 protein. This repertoire shows some 33,000 distinct CDR3 sequences, about 1.6% found once; its top ten account for approximately 9.2%. CDR3 length equals 12 residues. Germline CDR1 is SGHAT and CDR2 is FQNNGV. Trimming pared 7 bases from V and 10 bases from J, leaving 11 bases between. This clonotype showed up many times.

The sequence was collected from a woman in her 30s with multiple sclerosis. Input material: PBMCs. V usage is TRBV11-2 and J usage is TRBJ1-6, with unresolved D. CDR3 residues: CASTTAQSPLHF. The CDR3 DNA sequence: TGTGCCAGCACCACGGCACAATCACCCCTCCACTTT.